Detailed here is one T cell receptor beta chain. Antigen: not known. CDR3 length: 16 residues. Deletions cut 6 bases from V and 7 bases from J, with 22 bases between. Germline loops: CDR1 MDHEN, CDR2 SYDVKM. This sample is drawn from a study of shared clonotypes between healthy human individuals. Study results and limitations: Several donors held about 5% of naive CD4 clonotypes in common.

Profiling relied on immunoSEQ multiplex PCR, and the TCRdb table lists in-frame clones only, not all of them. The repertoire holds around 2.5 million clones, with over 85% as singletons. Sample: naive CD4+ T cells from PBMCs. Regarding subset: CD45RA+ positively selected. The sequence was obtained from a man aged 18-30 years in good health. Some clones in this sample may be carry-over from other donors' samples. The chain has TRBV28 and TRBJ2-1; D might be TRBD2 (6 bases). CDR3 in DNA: TGTGCCAGCAGGTTGGGGGGATCTCCCGTTGTAAATGAGCAGTTCTTC. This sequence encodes CASRLGGSPVVNEQFF.